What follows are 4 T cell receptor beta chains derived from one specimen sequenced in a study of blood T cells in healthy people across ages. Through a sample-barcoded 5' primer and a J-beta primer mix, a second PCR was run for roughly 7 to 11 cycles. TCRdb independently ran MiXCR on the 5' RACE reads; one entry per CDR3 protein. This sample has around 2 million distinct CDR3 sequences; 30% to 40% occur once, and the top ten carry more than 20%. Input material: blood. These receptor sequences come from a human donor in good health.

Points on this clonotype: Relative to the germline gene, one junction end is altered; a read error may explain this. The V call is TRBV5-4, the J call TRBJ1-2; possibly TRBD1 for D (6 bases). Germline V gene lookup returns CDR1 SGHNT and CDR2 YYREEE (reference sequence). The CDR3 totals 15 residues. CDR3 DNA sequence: TGCGCCAGCTGCTTAAACAGGGAGGTTGGTGGTGGCTACACCTTC. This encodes CASCLNREVGGGYTF.

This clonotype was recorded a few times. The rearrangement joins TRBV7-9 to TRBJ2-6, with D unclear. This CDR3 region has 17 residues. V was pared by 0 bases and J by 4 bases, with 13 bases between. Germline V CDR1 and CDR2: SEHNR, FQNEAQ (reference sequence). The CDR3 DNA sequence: TGTGCCAGCAGCTTAGCGCCCTTACTTACCGGGGCCAACGTCCTGACTTTC. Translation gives CASSLAPLLTGANVLTF.

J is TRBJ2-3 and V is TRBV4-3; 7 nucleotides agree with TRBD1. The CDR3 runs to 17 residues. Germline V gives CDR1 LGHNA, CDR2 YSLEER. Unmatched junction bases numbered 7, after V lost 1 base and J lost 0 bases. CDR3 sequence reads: CASSQVITGVSTDTQYF. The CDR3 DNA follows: TGCGCCAGCAGCCAAGTAATAACAGGGGTCAGCACAGATACGCAGTATTTT.

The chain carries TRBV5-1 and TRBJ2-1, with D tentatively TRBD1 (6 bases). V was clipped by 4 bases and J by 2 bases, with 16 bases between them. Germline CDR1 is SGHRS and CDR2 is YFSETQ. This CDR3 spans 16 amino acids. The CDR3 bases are TGCGCCAGCAGCACCGGACAGCTTGGAGCCTACAATGAGCAGTTCTTC. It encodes CASSTGQLGAYNEQFF.